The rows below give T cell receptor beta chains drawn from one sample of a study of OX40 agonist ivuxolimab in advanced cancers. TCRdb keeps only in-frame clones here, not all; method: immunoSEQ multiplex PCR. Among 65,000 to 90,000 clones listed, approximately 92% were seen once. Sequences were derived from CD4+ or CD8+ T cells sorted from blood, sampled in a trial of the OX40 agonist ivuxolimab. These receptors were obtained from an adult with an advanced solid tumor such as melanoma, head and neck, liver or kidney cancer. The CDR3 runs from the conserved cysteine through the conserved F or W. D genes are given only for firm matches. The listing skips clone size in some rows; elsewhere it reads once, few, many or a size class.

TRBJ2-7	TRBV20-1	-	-	CSARGTYEQYF	TGCAGTGCTAGAGGCACCTACGAGCAGTACTTC
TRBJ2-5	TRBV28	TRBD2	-	CASTPGGGAGETQYF	TGTGCCAGCACCCCCGGGGGGGGAGCGGGAGAGACCCAGTACTTC
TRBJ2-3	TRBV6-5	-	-	CASSYSLLGTDTQYF	TGTGCCAGCAGTTACTCGTTGCTGGGCACAGATACGCAGTATTTT
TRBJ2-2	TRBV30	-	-	CATRGFYTGELFF	TGTGCCACAAGAGGCTTCTACACCGGGGAGCTGTTTTTT
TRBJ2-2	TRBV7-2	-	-	CASSLDFGGELFF	TGTGCCAGCAGCTTAGATTTTGGCGGGGAGCTGTTTTTT
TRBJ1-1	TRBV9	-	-	CASSASSGTNTEAFF	TGTGCCAGCAGCGCCTCTAGCGGGACGAACACTGAAGCTTTCTTT
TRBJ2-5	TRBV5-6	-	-	CASSFMETQYF	TGTGCCAGCAGCTTCATGGAGACCCAGTACTTC
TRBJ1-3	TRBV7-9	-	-	CASSFRGENTIYF	TGTGCCAGCAGCTTTAGGGGTGAGAACACCATATATTTT
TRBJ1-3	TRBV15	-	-	CATSRRDSKTIYF	TGTGCCACCAGCAGACGGGACTCCAAAACCATATATTTT
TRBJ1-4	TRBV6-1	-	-	CASNVASANEKLFF	TGTGCCAGCAATGTGGCGTCCGCTAATGAAAAACTGTTTTTT
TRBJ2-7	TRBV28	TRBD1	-	CASRGDRGGYEQYF	TGTGCCAGCAGGGGGGACAGGGGGGGCTACGAGCAGTACTTC
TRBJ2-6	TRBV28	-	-	CASNMGGLAGANVLTF	TGTGCCAGCAACATGGGTGGTCTAGCTGGGGCCAACGTCCTGACTTTC
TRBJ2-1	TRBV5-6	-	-	CASSLVGYYNEQFF	TGTGCCAGCAGCTTGGTGGGTTACTACAATGAGCAGTTCTTC
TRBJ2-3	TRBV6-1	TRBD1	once	CASRPQGTDTQYF	TGTGCCAGCAGACCACAGGGGACAGATACGCAGTATTTT
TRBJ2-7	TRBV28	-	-	CASIRRQGGYEQYF	TGTGCCAGCATCAGGAGACAGGGAGGTTACGAGCAGTACTTC
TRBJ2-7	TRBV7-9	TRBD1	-	CASSDRGPYEQYF	TGTGCCAGCAGCGACAGGGGACCCTACGAGCAGTACTTC
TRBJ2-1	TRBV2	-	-	CASSSFRGSYNEQFF	TGTGCCAGCAGTTCTTTCAGAGGATCCTACAATGAGCAGTTCTTC
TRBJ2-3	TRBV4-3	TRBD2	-	CASSQDSGTSGYYGVTQYF	TGCGCCAGCAGCCAAGATAGTGGGACTAGCGGTTACTACGGAGTTACGCAGTATTTT